A selection of T cell receptor beta chains follows, all from one sample in a study of control samples from healthy donors and cancer patients. Assay used: immunoSEQ multiplex PCR; TCRdb lists only in-frame clones, some missing. The data contain 400,000 to 450,000 clones, roughly 90% of them singletons. The sequencing input was PBMCs. These receptors originate from a man aged 35 to 55 with head and neck cancer. Both conserved end residues are part of each CDR3. D genes are given only for firm matches. Clone size is stated in some rows and not others, as once, few, many or a class when expanded.

D gene	V gene	clone size	J gene	CDR3 DNA	CDR3 protein
.	TRBV5-6	.	TRBJ1-1	TGTGCCAGCAGCTTGGAGCCTTACACTGAAGCTTTCTTT	CASSLEPYTEAFF
TRBD1	TRBV7-9	.	TRBJ1-2	TGTGCCAGCAGCTTGGGGGGGACAGGGTATGGCTACACCTTC	CASSLGGTGYGYTF
.	TRBV4-3	once	TRBJ2-5	TGCGCCAGCAGTCCTCAGGTTTCAGAGACCCAGTACTTC	CASSPQVSETQYF
.	TRBV5-1	.	TRBJ1-4	TGCGCCAGCAGCTCGGGGATTAATGAAAAACTGTTTTTT	CASSSGINEKLFF
TRBD1	TRBV7-6	.	TRBJ2-3	TGTGCCAGCAGCTTATTGACAGGGCGAGATTATCGCGATACGCAGTATTTT	CASSLLTGRDYRDTQYF
.	TRBV2	.	TRBJ2-1	TGTGCCAGCAGTCCTTTAAATGAGCAGTTCTTC	CASSPLNEQFF
.	TRBV7-9	.	TRBJ1-2	TGTGCCAGCAGCTTAGGGCGTCCGGGACATCTAAACTATGGCTACACCTTC	CASSLGRPGHLNYGYTF
.	TRBV11-1	.	TRBJ2-7	TGTGCCAGCAGCCAGCCAGGGGGGACGGTCTACGAGCAGTACTTC	CASSQPGGTVYEQYF
.	TRBV5-1	.	TRBJ2-7	TGCGCCAGCAGCACCTGGCAGGGGCGATCGGGCGAGCAGTACTTC	CASSTWQGRSGEQYF
TRBD1	TRBV27	.	TRBJ2-1	TGTGCCAGCAGTCGGATAGGACAGGGAGATTACAATGAGCAGTTCTTC	CASSRIGQGDYNEQFF
TRBD1	TRBV7-6	.	TRBJ1-1	TGTGCCAGCAGACCAGGGGGCAGGAACACTGAAGCTTTCTTT	CASRPGGRNTEAFF
TRBD1	TRBV5-4	.	TRBJ2-1	TGTGCCAGCAGCCGCCCGGGACAGGGATACAATGAGCAGTTCTTC	CASSRPGQGYNEQFF
TRBD1	TRBV4-1	.	TRBJ1-2	TGCGCCAGCAGCCAAATTCGACAGGGTGGCTACACCTTC	CASSQIRQGGYTF
.	TRBV3-1/TRBV3-2	.	TRBJ2-3	TGTGCCAGCAGCCACCAGAGAGGGGGGAGGACAGATACGCAGTATTTT	CASSHQRGGRTDTQYF
.	TRBV5-4	.	TRBJ1-1	TGTGCCAGCAGCGTCAGGGTTAGCCAAGAAGCTTTCTTT	CASSVRVSQEAFF
.	TRBV28	.	TRBJ1-5	TGTGCCAGCAGTTTAATTCCCAATCAGCCCCAGCATTTT	CASSLIPNQPQHF
.	TRBV24-1	.	TRBJ1-6	TGTGCCACCCGATCGAAGGTTAATTCACCCCTCCACTTT	CATRSKVNSPLHF
TRBD1	TRBV7-2	.	TRBJ1-2	TGTGCCAGCAGCTTAGCGGGACAGGGGGCGCATGGCTACACCTTC	CASSLAGQGAHGYTF
.	TRBV24-1	.	TRBJ2-2	TGTGCCACCAGTGACCCCGGGATCCTTAACACCGGGGAGCTGTTTTTT	CATSDPGILNTGELFF
.	TRBV12-3/TRBV12-4	.	TRBJ1-1	TGTGCCAGCAGTCCCAGGGTGAACACTGAAGCTTTCTTT	CASSPRVNTEAFF
TRBD1	TRBV11-2	.	TRBJ1-4	TGTGCCAGCAGCGCGCGCAGGGGGGCTAATGAAAAACTGTTTTTT	CASSARRGANEKLFF
.	TRBV5-4	few	TRBJ2-4	TGTGCCAGCAGCCTGGCGGGGCTCGAAGCCAAAAACATTCAGTACTTC	CASSLAGLEAKNIQYF
.	TRBV28	once	TRBJ2-7	TGTGCCAGCAGGGTTGGATTGTCCTACGAGCAGTACTTC	CASRVGLSYEQYF
.	TRBV19	.	TRBJ2-1	TGTGCCAGTAGTACCGCAGTAATTGCCTACAATGAGCAGTTCTTC	CASSTAVIAYNEQFF
TRBD1	TRBV29-1	.	TRBJ2-3	TGCAGCGCTGGACAGGGGGCCGATACGCAGTATTTT	CSAGQGADTQYF
.	TRBV7-3	.	TRBJ2-5	TGTGCCAGCAGCTCCACCGGGGGCTTCGAACAAGAGACCCAGTACTTC	CASSSTGGFEQETQYF
.	TRBV4-2	.	TRBJ2-3	TGTGCCAGCAGCCAAGATAGGGCCCCTGGCAGAGCAGATACGCAGTATTTT	CASSQDRAPGRADTQYF
TRBD1	TRBV7-3	.	TRBJ2-3	TGTGCCAGCAGCCCCCGGACAGGGGGCCCAGATACGCAGTATTTT	CASSPRTGGPDTQYF
.	TRBV2	few	TRBJ2-1	TGTGCCAACCAGGGGCTGCGGAATGAGCAGTTCTTC	CANQGLRNEQFF
.	TRBV5-1	once	TRBJ2-6	TGCGCCAGCAGCTTGACCTTACAAACGTCCGGAGGAAGGAGGGGGGCCAACGTCCTGACTTTC	CASSLTLQTSGGRRGANVLTF
.	TRBV5-1	.	TRBJ2-7	TGCGCCAGCAGCTTAGGACAGTCTGGGGCCTACGAGCAGTACTTC	CASSLGQSGAYEQYF
.	TRBV4-3	.	TRBJ1-1	TGCGCCAGCAGCCTTGGCGCTGAAGCTTTCTTT	CASSLGAEAFF
.	TRBV21-1	.	TRBJ1-3	TGTGCCAGCAGCAATAGGACAGCCTCTACTAGATCGGGAAACACCATATATTTT	CASSNRTASTRSGNTIYF
TRBD1	TRBV24-1	.	TRBJ2-7	TGTGCCACCAGTGACAAAGCGACAGGGACAGACGAGCAGTACTTC	CATSDKATGTDEQYF
.	TRBV19	.	TRBJ1-1	TGTGCCAGTAGTAGCACGCCGGGAACGAACACTGAAGCTTTCTTT	CASSSTPGTNTEAFF
.	TRBV27	.	TRBJ1-1	TGTGCCAGCAGTCCACACAGTTTCACTGAAGCTTTCTTT	CASSPHSFTEAFF
.	TRBV28	.	TRBJ1-1	TGTGCCAGCAGTGGAGCCATAACTCTTAACACTGAAGCTTTCTTT	CASSGAITLNTEAFF
.	TRBV29-1	.	TRBJ2-5	TGCAGCGTTGGATGGGGGGCTCGGGAGACCCAGTACTTC	CSVGWGARETQYF
.	TRBV7-8	.	TRBJ1-1	TGTGCCAGCAGCGGACGGGTGAACACTGAAGCTTTCTTT	CASSGRVNTEAFF
TRBD1	TRBV10-3	.	TRBJ2-7	TGTGCCATCAGTGACCCTGGGACAGGGGGCTTCGAGCAGTACTTC	CAISDPGTGGFEQYF
.	TRBV30	.	TRBJ2-3	TGTGCCCGGTCGGGAACTAGCACAGATACGCAGTATTTT	CARSGTSTDTQYF